These T cell receptor beta chains were read from a single sample in a study of vaccination effects on CD4 cells after COVID-19. The antigens these receptors bind are not known. Produced via immunoSEQ multiplex PCR; TCRdb's table is partial and in-frame only. The table lists under 75,000 clones, approximately 80% of them singletons, with roughly an eighth in the top ten. The sample was CD4+ T cells from PBMCs cultured with SARS-CoV-2 spike peptides, taken before COVID-19 vaccination. The receptors derive from a human donor who received a COVID-19 vaccine. CDR3s include the opening cysteine and the closing phenylalanine or tryptophan. Each record gives: V gene, D gene, J gene, clone size, CDR3 DNA, CDR3 protein. The D gene is left open where the match is weak. Part of the rows lack a size; the others show once, few, many or a class for expanded clones.

V: TRBV10-3
D: TRBD1
J: TRBJ1-1
size: .
DNA: TGTGCCATCAGAAGTCTGGGACAGGGGAACACTGAAGCTTTCTTT
CDR3: CAIRSLGQGNTEAFF

V: TRBV27
D: .
J: TRBJ1-6
size: few
DNA: TGTGCCAGCAGTGCCGGGAGGTCCTATAATTCACCCCTCCACTTT
CDR3: CASSAGRSYNSPLHF

V: TRBV2
D: .
J: TRBJ1-2
size: .
DNA: TGTGCCAGCAGTCCGATAATGGCTAACTATGGCTACACCTTC
CDR3: CASSPIMANYGYTF

V: TRBV5-6
D: .
J: TRBJ1-2
size: .
DNA: TGTGCCAGCAGGAGAATAGGAGTCGGCTCTAACTATGGCTACACCTTC
CDR3: CASRRIGVGSNYGYTF

V: TRBV24-1
D: .
J: TRBJ2-1
size: .
DNA: TGTGCCACCAGTGACCGGACAGCATACAATGAGCAGTTCTTC
CDR3: CATSDRTAYNEQFF

V: TRBV12-3/TRBV12-4
D: .
J: TRBJ2-1
size: .
DNA: TGTGCCAGCAGTTTTCTAGGGAATGAGCAGTTCTTC
CDR3: CASSFLGNEQFF

V: TRBV10-3
D: .
J: TRBJ1-1
size: .
DNA: TGTGCCATCAGTGAGTCGCCAGGGAGTAACACTGAAGCTTTCTTT
CDR3: CAISESPGSNTEAFF

V: TRBV15
D: .
J: TRBJ2-1
size: once
DNA: TGTGCCACCAGCAGACCCGTTGGCTCCAGCTCCTACAATGAGCAGTTCTTC
CDR3: CATSRPVGSSSYNEQFF

V: TRBV29-1
D: .
J: TRBJ1-2
size: .
DNA: TGCAGCGTTGAGGTGGGGGCTAACTATGGCTACACCTTC
CDR3: CSVEVGANYGYTF

V: TRBV6-6
D: TRBD2
J: TRBJ2-5
size: .
DNA: TGTGCCAGCAGTTACAAGCGGGGGCTGTCAGAGACCCAGTACTTC
CDR3: CASSYKRGLSETQYF

V: TRBV6-2/TRBV6-3
D: .
J: TRBJ1-1
size: once
DNA: TGTGCCAGCAGTTCCTTGCAAAACACTGAAGCTTTCTTT
CDR3: CASSSLQNTEAFF

V: TRBV19
D: TRBD1
J: TRBJ2-6
size: few
DNA: TGTGCCAGTAGTATCGGCAGGGGGCCAAACTCTGGGGCCAACGTCCTGACTTTC
CDR3: CASSIGRGPNSGANVLTF

V: TRBV6-6
D: .
J: TRBJ2-5
size: .
DNA: TGTGCCAGCAGTTACGGATCTAGCGTGGAGACCCAGTACTTC
CDR3: CASSYGSSVETQYF

V: TRBV9
D: .
J: TRBJ2-5
size: .
DNA: TGTGCCAGCAGCCCCAACATGGGGGGGCGAGAGACCCAGTACTTC
CDR3: CASSPNMGGRETQYF

V: TRBV2
D: .
J: TRBJ2-2
size: .
DNA: TGTGCCAGCATTAGGGAGAACACCGGGGAGCTGTTTTTT
CDR3: CASIRENTGELFF

V: TRBV11-2
D: TRBD2
J: TRBJ2-3
size: .
DNA: TGTGCCAGCAGCTTTTGGGGGGGTAATCCAGATACGCAGTATTTT
CDR3: CASSFWGGNPDTQYF

V: TRBV30
D: TRBD1
J: TRBJ1-2
size: .
DNA: TGTGCCTGGACCAAACAGCCAGGACAGGGGCATGGCTACACCTTC
CDR3: CAWTKQPGQGHGYTF

V: TRBV18
D: .
J: TRBJ2-1
size: .
DNA: TGTGCCAGCTCACCACCGAACCCCAATGAGCAGTTCTTC
CDR3: CASSPPNPNEQFF

V: TRBV18
D: TRBD1
J: TRBJ1-5
size: once
DNA: TGTGCCAGCTCGGGACAGGGTAGCAATCAGCCCCAGCATTTT
CDR3: CASSGQGSNQPQHF

V: TRBV5-1
D: TRBD2
J: TRBJ2-1
size: few
DNA: TGCGCCAGCAGCTTGAAGGGACTAGCATTTGAGCAGTTCTTC
CDR3: CASSLKGLAFEQFF

V: TRBV29-1
D: TRBD1
J: TRBJ2-1
size: .
DNA: TGCAGCGTTGAAGTTACCACAGGGGGCGTATACAATGAGCAGTTCTTC
CDR3: CSVEVTTGGVYNEQFF

V: TRBV12-3/TRBV12-4
D: .
J: TRBJ2-1
size: .
DNA: TGTGCCAGCAGACCAGACGGATACAATGAGCAGTTCTTC
CDR3: CASRPDGYNEQFF

V: TRBV24-1
D: TRBD1
J: TRBJ1-4
size: .
DNA: TGTGCCACCAGTGAACCCGGGACAGGGGATGAAAAACTGTTTTTT
CDR3: CATSEPGTGDEKLFF

V: TRBV5-1
D: TRBD1
J: TRBJ1-5
size: once
DNA: TGCGCCAGCAGCGCGCAGGGGGCAGCCAATCAGCCCCAGCATTTT
CDR3: CASSAQGAANQPQHF

V: TRBV7-2
D: TRBD2
J: TRBJ2-3
size: .
DNA: TGTGCCAGCAGCTTAGCGAAGACTAGCACGGCGTTGACAGATACGCAGTATTTT
CDR3: CASSLAKTSTALTDTQYF

V: TRBV24-1
D: .
J: TRBJ2-5
size: once
DNA: TGTGCCACCAGTGATTTGCCCTGGGAGACCCAGTACTTC
CDR3: CATSDLPWETQYF

V: TRBV19
D: .
J: TRBJ1-2
size: .
DNA: TGTGCCAGTAGTGCGGCGACCGGACGAAGTGGCTACACCTTC
CDR3: CASSAATGRSGYTF

V: TRBV6-6
D: .
J: TRBJ1-1
size: .
DNA: TGTGCCAGCAGTTACGGGGAGAACACTGAAGCTTTCTTT
CDR3: CASSYGENTEAFF

V: TRBV5-6
D: .
J: TRBJ1-1
size: .
DNA: TGTGCCAGCAGCTTTGTTGGAACTGAAGCTTTCTTT
CDR3: CASSFVGTEAFF

V: TRBV6-2/TRBV6-3
D: .
J: TRBJ2-3
size: few
DNA: TGTGCCAGCAGTCCCCGGACCTACACAGATACGCAGTATTTT
CDR3: CASSPRTYTDTQYF

V: TRBV6-2/TRBV6-3
D: .
J: TRBJ2-3
size: .
DNA: TGTGCCAGCAGTTACTGGGCAGGGAATACGCAGTATTTT
CDR3: CASSYWAGNTQYF

V: TRBV2
D: TRBD2
J: TRBJ2-1
size: .
DNA: TGTGCCAGCAGTCCAGGACTAGCGGGGGGGCCCTACAATGAGCAGTTCTTC
CDR3: CASSPGLAGGPYNEQFF

V: TRBV24-1
D: .
J: TRBJ1-3
size: .
DNA: TGTGCCACCAGTGACCTCCCGGGAAGGCCCTCTGGAAACACCATATATTTT
CDR3: CATSDLPGRPSGNTIYF

V: TRBV5-1
D: .
J: TRBJ2-1
size: .
DNA: TGCGCCAGCAGCTTCGGCTCCTACCAACCCAATGAGCAGTTCTTC
CDR3: CASSFGSYQPNEQFF

V: TRBV10-1
D: .
J: TRBJ1-2
size: .
DNA: TGCGCCAGCAGAGCCGGGCCCGGGGAGGGCTACACCTTC
CDR3: CASRAGPGEGYTF

V: TRBV19
D: .
J: TRBJ2-6
size: .
DNA: TGTGCCAGTATTGAATCTGGGGCCAACGTCCTGACTTTC
CDR3: CASIESGANVLTF

V: TRBV3-1/TRBV3-2
D: .
J: TRBJ2-5
size: .
DNA: TGTGCCAGCAGCCAAGAGGGCCTAGCCCAAGAGACCCAGTACTTC
CDR3: CASSQEGLAQETQYF

V: TRBV6-1
D: .
J: TRBJ2-3
size: .
DNA: TGTGCCAGCAGTGACGGGATTAGCACAGATACGCAGTATTTT
CDR3: CASSDGISTDTQYF

V: TRBV5-1
D: .
J: TRBJ1-1
size: .
DNA: TGCGCCAGCAGCCCAAACCAGGGTCAGGGCACTGAAGCTTTCTTT
CDR3: CASSPNQGQGTEAFF

V: TRBV7-2
D: .
J: TRBJ1-1
size: .
DNA: TGTGCCAGCAGCTTAGTAGGGACCAATGAAGCTTTCTTT
CDR3: CASSLVGTNEAFF

V: TRBV6-5
D: TRBD1
J: TRBJ1-1
size: once
DNA: TGTGCCAGCAGCTTGGACAGGCGGAACACTGAAGCTTTCTTT
CDR3: CASSLDRRNTEAFF

V: TRBV6-6
D: TRBD1
J: TRBJ2-3
size: .
DNA: TGTGCCAGCAGTTTCGACAGGGTTCGGGGAGATACGCAGTATTTT
CDR3: CASSFDRVRGDTQYF

V: TRBV9
D: .
J: TRBJ1-1
size: .
DNA: TGTGCCAGCAGCGTAGCTGGGGGTTTGACTGAAGCTTTCTTT
CDR3: CASSVAGGLTEAFF

V: TRBV3-1/TRBV3-2
D: .
J: TRBJ1-1
size: .
DNA: TGTGCCAGCAGCCTCGGTGGGGCCCAGGGCACTGAAGCTTTCTTT
CDR3: CASSLGGAQGTEAFF

V: TRBV5-1
D: .
J: TRBJ1-2
size: once
DNA: TGCGCCAGCAGCTTAGTGGGCAGTAACTATGGCTACACCTTC
CDR3: CASSLVGSNYGYTF

V: TRBV7-9
D: TRBD1
J: TRBJ2-1
size: once
DNA: TGTGCCAGCAGCCCCCATAATGGTGTCGACAGGGGGAATGAGCAGTTCTTC
CDR3: CASSPHNGVDRGNEQFF

V: TRBV9
D: TRBD1
J: TRBJ1-1
size: once
DNA: TGTGCCAGCAGCCCAGGGGGAATCGACACTGAAGCTTTCTTT
CDR3: CASSPGGIDTEAFF

V: TRBV11-1
D: .
J: TRBJ1-3
size: .
DNA: TGTGCCAGCAGCCTCCGGACGGGAGCTGGAAACACCATATATTTT
CDR3: CASSLRTGAGNTIYF

V: TRBV2
D: .
J: TRBJ1-4
size: .
DNA: TGTGCCAGCAGGTATTCCCCTAATGAAAAACTGTTTTTT
CDR3: CASRYSPNEKLFF

V: TRBV14
D: .
J: TRBJ2-3
size: .
DNA: TGTGCCAGCAGCCAAGCGAGGGGGGGATTCACAGATACGCAGTATTTT
CDR3: CASSQARGGFTDTQYF

V: TRBV12-5
D: .
J: TRBJ2-6
size: .
DNA: TGTGCTAGTGGTTTCTTCGGTGGGGCCAACGTCCTGACTTTC
CDR3: CASGFFGGANVLTF

V: TRBV19
D: TRBD1
J: TRBJ1-1
size: once
DNA: TGTGCCAGTAGTAGACCACAGGGGCCGAGGACTGAAGCTTTCTTT
CDR3: CASSRPQGPRTEAFF